These 25 T cell receptor beta chains share one sample of origin, sequenced in a study of cytomegalovirus exposure and HLA in healthy donors. Profiled with immunoSEQ multiplex PCR; TCRdb holds only in-frame clones, not every one. The table has some 110,000 clones, about 88% seen once. Sequenced material: PBMCs. Source of these receptors: a woman aged 18-29 years in good health and CMV-seropositive.

The rearrangement links TRBV7-9 to TRBJ2-1; 11 bases map to TRBD2. The germline gives CDR1 SEHNR, CDR2 FQNEAQ (reference sequence). J lost 3 bases, V lost 7 bases, and 2 bases had no gene match. The CDR3 has 14 residues. CDR3 amino acids: CASNSGGGYNEQFF. The DNA of the CDR3 is TGTGCCAGCAATAGCGGGGGGGGCTACAATGAGCAGTTCTTC.

The chain has TRBV4-1 and TRBJ1-1; maybe TRBD1 (5 bases). Per germline, CDR1 MGHRA and CDR2 YSYEKL. The CDR3 loop spans 13 amino acids. With 6 bases removed from V and 5 bases from J, the gap between germline ends came to 13 bases. The CDR3 coding sequence is TGCGCCAGCAGACCCGAAGGGGCGACTGAAGCTTTCTTT. It translates to CASRPEGATEAFF.

The CDR3: CASSRDSYNEQFF. The DNA of the CDR3 is TGTGCCAGTAGTAGAGACAGCTACAATGAGCAGTTCTTC. The J gene is TRBJ2-1, the V gene TRBV19, with D maybe TRBD1 (5 bases). V was clipped by 4 bases and J by 3 bases, with 7 bases between them. Germline CDR1 reads LNHDA; CDR2 reads SQIVND (reference sequence). This CDR3 has 13 residues.

This rearrangement joins TRBV18 to TRBJ2-2; the D gene is possibly TRBD1 (6 bases). The CDR3 sequence is 17 residues long. The germline V gene encodes CDR1 KGHSH and CDR2 LQKENI. V lost 6 bases to trimming and J lost 0 bases, with 17 bases between them. The CDR3 loop is CASSPIRGKANTGELFF. The CDR3 DNA reads as TGTGCCAGCTCCCCAATCAGGGGCAAAGCGAACACCGGGGAGCTGTTTTTT.

The chain is built from TRBV2 and TRBJ1-2; 7 nucleotides match TRBD1. The CDR3 contains 15 residues. With V trimmed by 4 bases and J by 6 bases, 11 bases remained unmatched. CDR1 is SNHLY, CDR2 FYNNEI, per germline. The CDR3 spells CASSAFRDSSNGYTF. CDR3 DNA sequence: TGTGCCAGCAGTGCATTCCGGGACAGTAGTAATGGCTACACCTTC.

This clone was seen only a few times. This chain connects TRBV5-6 to TRBJ1-1; 8 nucleotides align to TRBD1. The V gene end was trimmed by 4 bases and the J gene end by 11 bases; junction bases not matched to a gene: 7. The CDR3 extends over 12 amino acids. In germline, CDR1 is SGHDT, CDR2 YYEEEE. For the CDR3, the DNA is TGTGCCAGCAGCCGAGGACAGGGAAAGGCTTTCTTT. Translated: CASSRGQGKAFF.

This clone was picked up one time. This sequence joins TRBV6-1 and TRBJ2-3; 8 bases agree with TRBD2. The germline gives CDR1 MNHNS, CDR2 SASEGT. This CDR3 has 14 amino acids. V was pared by 6 bases and J by 3 bases, with 5 bases of the junction left unmatched. The CDR3 DNA sequence: TGTGCCAGCAGAGAGGGACTAGGTACAGATACGCAGTATTTT. This sequence encodes CASREGLGTDTQYF.

This clone was observed a single time. The chain links TRBV5-5 to TRBJ2-3, with D maybe TRBD2 (6 bases). Germline lookup yields CDR1 SGHKS and CDR2 YYEKEE (reference sequence). Deletions cut 3 bases from V and 1 base from J, with 15 bases between. The CDR3 is made up of 16 amino acids. The CDR3 sequence is CASSSETRSGTDTQYF. The CDR3 nucleotides read TGTGCCAGCAGCTCAGAGACTAGATCGGGCACAGATACGCAGTATTTT.

J is TRBJ2-5 and V is TRBV2; 8 bases match TRBD2. The V and J ends lost 6 bases and 1 base, in that order; junction bases with no gene match: 4. Looked up from germline, CDR1 is SNHLY and CDR2 is FYNNEI. The length of the CDR3 is 14 residues. CDR3 DNA: TGTGCCAGCAGCCGCGGACTAGCCCAAGAGACCCAGTACTTC. It specifies CASSRGLAQETQYF.

The chain carries TRBV10-2 and TRBJ1-1; weak D call: TRBD1 (5 bases). Germline V CDR1 and CDR2: WSHSY, SAAADI. V lost 2 bases to trimming and J lost 3 bases, with 13 bases between them. The CDR3 runs to 15 residues. In nucleotides, the CDR3 is TGCGCCAGCAGTGAGCGGGTAGGGGCAGACACTGAAGCTTTCTTT. Translation gives CASSERVGADTEAFF.

This clone showed up just a few times. The chain carries TRBV19 and TRBJ1-2; TRBD1 aligns across 9 bases. Germline values: CDR1 LNHDA, CDR2 SQIVND (reference sequence). This CDR3 has 14 residues. Trimming removed 4 bases from V and 8 bases from J; junction bases left unmatched: 8. CDR3 in amino acids: CASSTAQGAGGYTF. The CDR3 DNA follows: TGTGCCAGTAGTACCGCACAGGGGGCTGGCGGCTACACCTTC.

V is TRBV27 and J is TRBJ1-1; 9 bases align to TRBD1. The V gene's germline CDR1 is MNHEY and CDR2 SMNVEV (reference sequence). The CDR3 totals 11 residues. The J segment lost 6 bases and the V segment lost 9 bases, leaving 2 bases of the junction unmatched. The CDR3 is CASRQGAEAFF. CDR3 DNA sequence: TGTGCCAGTAGACAGGGGGCTGAAGCTTTCTTT.

This clone turned up a few times. The chain carries TRBV2 and TRBJ2-1; D is unresolved. The germline V and J ends were trimmed by 3 bases and 7 bases, with 7 bases remaining between them. Germline-derived CDR1 and CDR2 are SNHLY and FYNNEI. CDR3 size: 12 residues. CDR3 nucleotide sequence: TGTGCCAGCAGTGAGTACGGGAATGAGCAGTTCTTC. This gives the protein CASSEYGNEQFF.

The V gene is TRBV5-4, the J gene TRBJ2-3, with TRBD2 matching over 12 bases. This CDR3 is built from 17 residues. CDR1 SGHNT and CDR2 YYREEE come from the germline V gene (reference sequence). With 1 base clipped from V and 5 bases from J, the junction kept 8 bases outside the gene matches. The chain's CDR3 is CASSLYLAGGQGDTQYF. CDR3 coding DNA: TGTGCCAGCAGCTTGTATCTAGCGGGGGGGCAGGGAGATACGCAGTATTTT.

The chain has TRBV9 and TRBJ2-2; D gene uncertain. Per the germline V gene, CDR1 is SGDLS and CDR2 is YYNGEE. The V end was cut by 0 bases, the J end by 1 base, with 13 bases between. The CDR3 is 17 amino acids. CDR3: CASSVAISAKNTGELFF. CDR3 in DNA: TGTGCCAGCAGCGTAGCTATATCCGCCAAGAACACCGGGGAGCTGTTTTTT. Combining the CDR3 with reference TRBV9 and TRBJ2-2 gives the whole variable domain DSGVTQTPKHLITATGQRVTLRCSPRSGDLSVYWYQQSLDQGLQFLIQYYNGEERAKGNILERFSAQQFPDLHSELNLSSLELGDSALYFCASSVAISAKNTGELFFGEGSRLTVL.

This clone was recorded only once. Here the CDR3 reads CASSAQMGYTF. CDR3 DNA: TGTGCCAGCAGTGCCCAAATGGGCTACACCTTC. This rearrangement joins TRBV6-1 to TRBJ1-2; D is unclear. The V gene's germline CDR1 is MNHNS and CDR2 SASEGT. This CDR3 is 11 amino acids long. V dropped 4 bases and J dropped 8 bases, with 8 bases sitting between them.

V usage is TRBV2 and J usage is TRBJ1-2, with 7 bases lining up with TRBD1. CDR1 and CDR2 (germline): SNHLY, FYNNEI. This CDR3 region has 18 residues. After removal of 2 bases from V and 4 bases from J, the junction contained 16 bases not matched to a gene. This chain's CDR3 is CASSESGLSGGYAYGYTF. Written as DNA, the CDR3 is TGTGCCAGCAGTGAATCCGGGCTCTCAGGGGGATATGCCTATGGCTACACCTTC.

This clone occurred once. The chain joins TRBV11-2 to TRBJ1-3; no definite D call. The length of the CDR3 is 14 residues. V lost 6 bases and J 0 bases, leaving 9 bases between the germline ends. Germline values: CDR1 SGHAT, CDR2 FQNNGV. This CDR3 reads CASSPQYSGNTIYF. The CDR3 nucleotides are TGTGCCAGCAGTCCACAATACTCTGGAAACACCATATATTTT.

This rearrangement joins TRBV5-4 to TRBJ1-2; TRBD1 agrees at 9 bases. Germline values: CDR1 SGHNT, CDR2 YYREEE (reference sequence). CDR3 length: 16 amino acids. V lost 0 bases and J lost 5; bases outside the gene matches: 8. CDR3: CASSLGTGVTRYGYTF. CDR3 nucleotides: TGTGCCAGCAGCTTGGGGACAGGGGTAACTCGGTATGGCTACACCTTC.

The J gene is TRBJ2-5, the V gene TRBV7-9, with a weak D call TRBD2 (6 bases). Trimming took off 5 bases at V and 9 bases at J, with 19 bases between the two ends. The V gene's germline CDR1 is SEHNR and CDR2 FQNEAQ (reference sequence). This CDR3 comprises 14 residues. CDR3 in DNA: TGTGCCAGCAGCGCAGTAGTCCGGGGGTTGTCCCAGTACTTC. This gives the protein CASSAVVRGLSQYF.

In this sample, this clone turned up once. The chain combines TRBV5-6 with TRBJ2-1; 14 nucleotides match TRBD2. CDR1 and CDR2 (germline): SGHDT, YYEEEE. This CDR3 comprises 16 residues. V trimming: 3 bases; J trimming: 4 bases; junction bases outside the gene matches: 3. The DNA of the CDR3 is TGTGCCAGCAGCTGGACTAGCGGGGGGTGGTACAATGAGCAGTTCTTC. Translated: CASSWTSGGWYNEQFF.

This chain connects TRBV27 to TRBJ2-7, with a tentative D call TRBD1 (7 bases). Germline V gives CDR1 MNHEY, CDR2 SMNVEV (reference sequence). The CDR3 loop spans 15 amino acids. V was clipped by 0 bases and J by 2 bases, with 11 bases between them. CDR3 region: CASSLSPGGPYEQYF. CDR3 coding DNA: TGTGCCAGCAGTTTATCGCCAGGGGGGCCCTACGAGCAGTACTTC.

Only a few counts were recorded for this clone. The CDR3 sequence is CASSPPGYEQYF. CDR3 in DNA: TGTGCCAGCAGCCCCCCAGGGTACGAGCAGTACTTC. This chain links TRBV28 with TRBJ2-7, with D possibly being TRBD1 (5 bases). V was cut by 6 bases and J by 4 bases, with 10 bases left in between. The germline CDR1 and CDR2 sequences are MDHEN and SYDVKM. This CDR3 has 12 residues.

The chain employs TRBV28 and TRBJ1-2; D is uncertain. The V gene lost 7 bases and the J gene lost 7 bases, with 16 bases spanning the gap. In germline, CDR1 is MDHEN, CDR2 SYDVKM. The CDR3 consists of 13 residues. The CDR3 nucleotides read TGTGCCAGCAAAACTACTGCGCCGGTTGGCTACACCTTC. It specifies CASKTTAPVGYTF.

The chain has TRBV19 and TRBJ1-1; 8 positions match TRBD1. Losses at the gene ends were 5 bases for V and 1 base for J; bases not matched to a gene: 9. Germline CDR1 and CDR2: LNHDA and SQIVND (reference sequence). The CDR3 is 16 amino acids. Written as DNA, the CDR3 is TGTGCCAGTAGTTTTTGGCAGGGGGCTACGAACACTGAAGCTTTCTTT. It translates to CASSFWQGATNTEAFF.